One sample yielded the 19 T cell receptor beta chains listed below, sequenced in a study of technical replicates of blood from a handful of donors. The table came from immunoSEQ multiplex PCR; TCRdb's copy has only in-frame clones and leaves some out. The sample shows 55,000 to 65,000 clones, just over 90% of them seen only once. The specimen sequenced was PBMCs. Source of these receptors: a human donor in good health. Some clones in this sample may be carry-over from other donors' samples.

This chain links TRBV9 with TRBJ2-3; 7 positions agree with TRBD1. The CDR3 is 12 residues long. The junction had 2 bases not matched to a gene; V was cut back by 4 bases and J by 6 bases. Germline V gives CDR1 SGDLS, CDR2 YYNGEE. This CDR3 reads CASSQTGDTQYF. The CDR3 region has the DNA TGTGCCAGCAGCCAGACAGGGGATACGCAGTATTTT. Filled out from reference TRBV9 and TRBJ2-3, the complete variable domain reads DSGVTQTPKHLITATGQRVTLRCSPRSGDLSVYWYQQSLDQGLQFLIQYYNGEERAKGNILERFSAQQFPDLHSELNLSSLELGDSALYFCASSQTGDTQYFGPGTRLTVL.

This sequence joins TRBV6-5 and TRBJ2-1; TRBD2 agrees at 10 bases. In germline, CDR1 is MNHEY, CDR2 SVGAGI. V shed 6 bases, J shed 3 bases, and the junction held 5 bases outside the gene matches. CDR3 length: 15 residues. The CDR3 spells CASRDWTSGYNEQFF. The CDR3 DNA is TGTGCCAGCAGGGATTGGACTAGCGGCTACAATGAGCAGTTCTTC.

V gene TRBV4-1 combines with J gene TRBJ1-2; 7 bases map to TRBD1. J lost 5 bases, V lost 1 base, and 7 bases had no gene match. CDR1 is MGHRA and CDR2 is YSYEKL in the germline V gene. This CDR3 has 15 residues. The CDR3 region is CASSQVPGGTYGYTF. Here the CDR3 DNA reads TGCGCCAGCAGCCAAGTTCCAGGGGGGACTTATGGCTACACCTTC.

This sequence joins TRBV9 and TRBJ2-7; tentative D call: TRBD2 (6 bases). The V and J ends lost 0 bases and 2 bases respectively, with 12 bases between them. This CDR3 has 15 amino acids. In germline, CDR1 is SGDLS, CDR2 YYNGEE. As DNA, the CDR3 is TGTGCCAGCAGCGTAGCTCCGGGAGAAACCTACGAGCAGTACTTC. This codes for CASSVAPGETYEQYF.

This chain connects TRBV30 to TRBJ2-5; 8 nucleotides line up with TRBD1. The junction had 14 bases not matched to a gene; V was cut back by 0 bases and J by 5 bases. Germline values: CDR1 GTSNPN, CDR2 SVGIG (reference sequence). The CDR3 sequence is 17 residues long. This chain's CDR3 is CAWSVSVGRGRLETQYF. CDR3 DNA sequence: TGTGCCTGGAGTGTAAGTGTCGGCAGGGGGCGCTTGGAGACCCAGTACTTC.

The chain links TRBV7-9 to TRBJ1-6, with D tentatively TRBD1 (6 bases). V was clipped by 5 bases and J by 5 bases, with 10 bases between them. This CDR3 comprises 14 residues. Germline V lookup: CDR1 SEHNR, CDR2 FQNEAQ (reference sequence). The DNA for the CDR3 is TGTGCCAGCAGCACCGGACAGAATAATTCACCCCTCCACTTT. Protein product: CASSTGQNNSPLHF.

V and J are TRBV9 and TRBJ2-7, with D uncertain. This CDR3 is built from 15 residues. Trimming pared 0 bases from V and 0 bases from J, leaving 10 bases between. Germline CDR1 and CDR2: SGDLS and YYNGEE. The CDR3 DNA follows: TGTGCCAGCAGCGTAGCTAGTCTTCCCTCCTACGAGCAGTACTTC. Encoded protein: CASSVASLPSYEQYF. The entire variable domain, with the rest obtained from reference TRBV9 and TRBJ2-7, is as follows: DSGVTQTPKHLITATGQRVTLRCSPRSGDLSVYWYQQSLDQGLQFLIQYYNGEERAKGNILERFSAQQFPDLHSELNLSSLELGDSALYFCASSVASLPSYEQYFGPGTRLTVT.

The V and J genes are TRBV5-1 and TRBJ1-3, with D maybe TRBD1 (5 bases). Germline CDR1 is SGHRS and CDR2 is YFSETQ. This CDR3 is built from 16 residues. The V end was cut by 2 bases, the J end by 2 bases, with 14 bases between. The CDR3 protein is CASSFSGGFTGNTIYF. The CDR3 bases are TGCGCCAGCAGCTTCTCGGGGGGATTCACTGGAAACACCATATATTTT. The whole variable domain, remainder taken from reference TRBV5-1 and TRBJ1-3, is KAGVTQTPRYLIKTRGQQVTLSCSPISGHRSVSWYQQTPGQGLQFLFEYFSETQRNKGNFPGRFSGRQFSNSRSEMNVSTLELGDSALYLCASSFSGGFTGNTIYFGEGSWLTVV.

This clone showed up just once. The rearrangement uses TRBV29-1 and TRBJ2-5, with 7 bases aligning to TRBD2. The trim removed 0 bases at V and 9 bases at J, leaving 7 bases unmatched. CDR3 length: 13 amino acids. Germline-derived CDR1 and CDR2 are SQVTM and ANQGSEA. The CDR3 bases are TGCAGCGTTGAAGAGGTTTGGGGGAGGGCCCAGTACTTC. Amino acids: CSVEEVWGRAQYF.

A few counts support this clone. The genes are TRBV6-5 and TRBJ2-7; 10 bases fit TRBD1. Germline V CDR1 and CDR2: MNHEY, SVGAGI. V gave up 2 bases and J gave up 10 bases; unmatched junction bases: 5. CDR3 length equals 13 residues. DNA of the CDR3: TGTGCCAGCAGTTACCCGGGACAGGGGAAACAGTACTTC. Encoded protein: CASSYPGQGKQYF.

This rearrangement joins TRBV19 to TRBJ1-6; 7 nucleotides match TRBD1. V was pared by 7 bases and J by 6 bases, with 12 bases of the junction left unmatched. Looked up from germline, CDR1 is LNHDA and CDR2 is SQIVND (reference sequence). The CDR3 length is 16 residues. For the CDR3, the DNA is TGTGCCAGTAATCCTTTAGGGGGCCTACTTAATTCACCCCTCCACTTT. It codes for CASNPLGGLLNSPLHF.

The chain uses TRBV7-2 and TRBJ1-6; a possible D gene is TRBD1 (5 bases). CDR1 is SGHTA and CDR2 is FQGNSA in the germline V gene. The CDR3 loop spans 13 amino acids. V lost 7 bases and J 13 bases, leaving 17 bases between the germline ends. DNA of the CDR3: TGTGCCAGCACCGAGGTTCGGGGGGATCCCCTCCACTTT. Its protein product is CASTEVRGDPLHF.

The chain carries TRBV5-6 and TRBJ1-2; TRBD1 might be the D (6 bases). V was shortened by 6 bases and J by 4 bases, with 13 bases between the two germline ends. Germline V gene sequence: CDR1 SGHDT, CDR2 YYEEEE. The CDR3 contains 13 residues. CDR3 in amino acids: CASNPTGFYGYTF. The CDR3, as DNA: TGTGCCAGCAATCCTACAGGGTTCTATGGCTACACCTTC.

V usage is TRBV5-4 and J usage is TRBJ2-3; 8 bases fit TRBD2. Germline-derived CDR1 and CDR2 are SGHNT and YYREEE (reference sequence). This CDR3 region has 15 residues. J was trimmed by 1 base and V by 4 bases; bases with no gene match: 5. CDR3 DNA: TGTGCCAGCAGCAATGGACTAGCTGGCACAGATACGCAGTATTTT. This sequence encodes CASSNGLAGTDTQYF.

The chain couples TRBV5-1 to TRBJ1-6; D gene unclear. This CDR3 has 14 residues. V shed 4 bases and J shed 8 bases, with 13 bases lying between them. CDR1 and CDR2 from the germline V gene are SGHRS and YFSETQ. The CDR3 sequence is CASSAGGGYSPLHF. CDR3 nucleotides: TGCGCCAGCAGCGCGGGAGGCGGGTATTCACCCCTCCACTTT.

The chain is built from TRBV2 and TRBJ2-1; D gene ambiguous. Germline V gene lookup returns CDR1 SNHLY and CDR2 FYNNEI. V was clipped by 6 bases and J by 6 bases, with 15 bases between them. The CDR3 runs to 14 residues. This CDR3 is CASRGLSLSNEQFF. CDR3 DNA: TGTGCCAGCAGGGGCCTATCTCTCTCCAATGAGCAGTTCTTC. Full variable domain (missing parts from reference TRBV2 and TRBJ2-1): EPEVTQTPSHQVTQMGQEVILRCVPISNHLYFYWYRQILGQKVEFLVSFYNNEISEKSEIFDDQFSVERPDGSNFTLKIRSTKLEDSAMYFCASRGLSLSNEQFFGPGTRLTVL.

The chain couples TRBV7-9 to TRBJ2-7, with 7 bases that match TRBD1. V lost 0 bases to trimming and J lost 4 bases; unmatched junction nucleotides: 6. Per germline, CDR1 SEHNR and CDR2 FQNEAQ (reference sequence). This CDR3 spans 15 amino acids. The CDR3 is CASSLALQGSYEQYF. DNA for the CDR3: TGTGCCAGCAGCTTAGCGCTACAGGGGAGTTACGAGCAGTACTTC.

V is TRBV6-5 and J is TRBJ2-2; perhaps TRBD2 as D (7 bases). Germline CDR1 is MNHEY and CDR2 is SVGAGI. The CDR3 is made up of 14 amino acids. The germline V and J ends were trimmed by 5 bases and 1 base, with 8 bases remaining between them. CDR3 in amino acids: CASSRGGNTGELFF. CDR3 coding DNA: TGTGCCAGCAGTAGGGGGGGGAACACCGGGGAGCTGTTTTTT.

V is TRBV5-1 and J is TRBJ2-3; no reliable D call. V was pared by 6 bases and J by 2 bases, with 13 bases between. This CDR3 is 14 amino acids long. Germline V gene sequence: CDR1 SGHRS, CDR2 YFSETQ. The CDR3 loop reads CASTTSGVTDTQYF. In DNA, the CDR3 is TGCGCCAGCACTACCTCTGGTGTCACAGATACGCAGTATTTT.